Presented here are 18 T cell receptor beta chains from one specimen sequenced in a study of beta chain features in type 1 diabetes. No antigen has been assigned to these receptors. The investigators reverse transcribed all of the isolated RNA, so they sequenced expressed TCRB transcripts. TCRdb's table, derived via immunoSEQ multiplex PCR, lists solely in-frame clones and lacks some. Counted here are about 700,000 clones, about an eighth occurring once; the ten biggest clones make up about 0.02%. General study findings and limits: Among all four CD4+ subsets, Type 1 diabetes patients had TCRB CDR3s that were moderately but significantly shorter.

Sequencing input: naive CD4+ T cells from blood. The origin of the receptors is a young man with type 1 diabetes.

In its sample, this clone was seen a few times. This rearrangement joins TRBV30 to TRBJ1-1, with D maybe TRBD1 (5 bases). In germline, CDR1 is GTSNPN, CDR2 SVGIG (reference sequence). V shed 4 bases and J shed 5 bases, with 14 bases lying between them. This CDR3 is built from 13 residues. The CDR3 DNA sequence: TGTGCCTGGAAGTCGTCCAGGGCGACTGAAGCTTTCTTT. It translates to CAWKSSRATEAFF.

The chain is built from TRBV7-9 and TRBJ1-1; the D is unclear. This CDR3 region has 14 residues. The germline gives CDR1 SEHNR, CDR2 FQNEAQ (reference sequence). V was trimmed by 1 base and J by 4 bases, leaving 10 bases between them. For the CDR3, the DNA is TGTGCCAGCAGCTTAGTCCAGGACGGCACTGAAGCTTTCTTT. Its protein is CASSLVQDGTEAFF.

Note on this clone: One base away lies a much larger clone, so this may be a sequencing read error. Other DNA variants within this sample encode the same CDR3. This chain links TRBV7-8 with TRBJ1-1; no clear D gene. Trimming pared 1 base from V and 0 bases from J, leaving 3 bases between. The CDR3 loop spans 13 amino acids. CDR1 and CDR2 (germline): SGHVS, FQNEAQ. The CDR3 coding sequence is TGTGCCAGCAGCTTAGGGATGAACACTGAAGCTTTCTTT. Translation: CASSLGMNTEAFF.

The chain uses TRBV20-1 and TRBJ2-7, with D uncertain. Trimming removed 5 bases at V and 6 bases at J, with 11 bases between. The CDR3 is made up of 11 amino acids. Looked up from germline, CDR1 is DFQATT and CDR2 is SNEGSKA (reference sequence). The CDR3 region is CSAPQYGEQYF. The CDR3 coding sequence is TGCAGTGCTCCCCAATATGGCGAGCAGTACTTC.

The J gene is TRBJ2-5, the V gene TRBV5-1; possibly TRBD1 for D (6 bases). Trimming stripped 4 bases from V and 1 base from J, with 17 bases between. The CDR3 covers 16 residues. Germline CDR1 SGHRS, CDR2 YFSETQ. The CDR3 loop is CASSTQGRGVQETQYF. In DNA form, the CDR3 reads TGCGCCAGCAGCACACAGGGACGGGGAGTCCAAGAGACCCAGTACTTC. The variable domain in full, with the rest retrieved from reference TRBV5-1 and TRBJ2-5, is KAGVTQTPRYLIKTRGQQVTLSCSPISGHRSVSWYQQTPGQGLQFLFEYFSETQRNKGNFPGRFSGRQFSNSRSEMNVSTLELGDSALYLCASSTQGRGVQETQYFGPGTRLLVL.

The DNA of the CDR3 is TGCGCCAGCAGCCCTGTGCCAGGGCTTTCGAACACCGGGGAGCTGTTTTTT. Its protein is CASSPVPGLSNTGELFF. This chain connects TRBV4-1 to TRBJ2-2; D possibly corresponds to TRBD1 (5 bases). V was clipped by 4 bases and J by 0 bases, with 15 bases between them. The CDR3 consists of 17 residues. Germline-derived CDR1 and CDR2 are MGHRA and YSYEKL.

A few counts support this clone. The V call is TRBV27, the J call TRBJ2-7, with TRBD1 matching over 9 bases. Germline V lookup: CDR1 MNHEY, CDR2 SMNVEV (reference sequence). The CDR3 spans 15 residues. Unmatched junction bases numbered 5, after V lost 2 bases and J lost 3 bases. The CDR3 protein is CASSLAGQGIYEQYF. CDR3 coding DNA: TGTGCCAGCAGTTTAGCGGGACAGGGAATCTACGAGCAGTACTTC.

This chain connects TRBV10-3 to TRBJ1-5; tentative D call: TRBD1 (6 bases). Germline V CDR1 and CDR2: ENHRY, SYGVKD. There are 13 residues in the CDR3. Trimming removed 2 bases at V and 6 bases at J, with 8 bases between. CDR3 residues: CAISERGGQPQHF. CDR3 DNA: TGTGCCATCAGTGAGAGGGGGGGTCAGCCCCAGCATTTT.

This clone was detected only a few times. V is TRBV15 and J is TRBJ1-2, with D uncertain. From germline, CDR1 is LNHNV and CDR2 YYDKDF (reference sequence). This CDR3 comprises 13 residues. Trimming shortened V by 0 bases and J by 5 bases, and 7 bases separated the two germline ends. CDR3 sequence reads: CATSREEHYGYTF. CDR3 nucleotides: TGTGCCACCAGCAGAGAGGAGCATTATGGCTACACCTTC.

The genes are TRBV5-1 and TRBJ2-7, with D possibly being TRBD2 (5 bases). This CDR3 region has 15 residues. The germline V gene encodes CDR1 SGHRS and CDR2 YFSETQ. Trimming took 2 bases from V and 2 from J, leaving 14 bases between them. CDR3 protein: CASSFGRVGTYEQYF. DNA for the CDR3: TGCGCCAGCAGCTTCGGCCGTGTCGGGACCTACGAGCAGTACTTC.

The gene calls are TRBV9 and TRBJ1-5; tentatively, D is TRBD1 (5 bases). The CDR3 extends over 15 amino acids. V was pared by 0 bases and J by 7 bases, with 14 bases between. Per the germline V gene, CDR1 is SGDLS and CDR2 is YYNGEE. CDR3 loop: CASSVGGSFGQPQHF. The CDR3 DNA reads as TGTGCCAGCAGCGTAGGGGGCAGTTTTGGCCAGCCCCAGCATTTT.

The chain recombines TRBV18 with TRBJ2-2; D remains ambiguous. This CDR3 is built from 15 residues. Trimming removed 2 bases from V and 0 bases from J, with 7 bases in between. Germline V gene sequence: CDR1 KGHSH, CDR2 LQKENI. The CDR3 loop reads CASSPNLANTGELFF. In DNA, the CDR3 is TGTGCCAGCTCACCAAATCTCGCGAACACCGGGGAGCTGTTTTTT.

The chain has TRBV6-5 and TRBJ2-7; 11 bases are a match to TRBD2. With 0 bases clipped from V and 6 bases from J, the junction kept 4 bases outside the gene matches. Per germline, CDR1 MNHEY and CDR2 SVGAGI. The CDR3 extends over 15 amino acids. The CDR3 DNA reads TGTGCCAGCAGTTACTCGACTAGCGGGGTGACCGAGCAGTACTTC. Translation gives CASSYSTSGVTEQYF.

The CDR3 DNA follows: TGTGCCAGCAGCTTCACGGGCGGGAGGACAGCTAATTCACCCCTCCACTTT. As protein: CASSFTGGRTANSPLHF. The chain employs TRBV7-8 and TRBJ1-6, with D perhaps matching TRBD1 (6 bases). The CDR3 consists of 17 residues. The germline V gene has CDR1 SGHVS and CDR2 FQNEAQ. V was shortened by 3 bases and J by 6 bases, with 18 bases between the two germline ends.

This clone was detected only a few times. CDR3 coding DNA: TGCAGCGTTGTAGCGGGTGGAGGAGGCTCCTACAATGAGCAGTTCTTC. Translated: CSVVAGGGGSYNEQFF. The chain couples TRBV29-1 to TRBJ2-1; 7 nucleotides agree with TRBD2. The CDR3 runs to 16 residues. Germline CDR1 SQVTM, CDR2 ANQGSEA. V was clipped by 4 bases and J by 0 bases; unmatched bases: 9.

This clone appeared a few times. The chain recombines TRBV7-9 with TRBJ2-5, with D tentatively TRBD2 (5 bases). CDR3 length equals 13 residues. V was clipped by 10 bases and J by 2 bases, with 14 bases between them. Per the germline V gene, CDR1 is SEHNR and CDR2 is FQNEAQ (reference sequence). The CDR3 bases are TGTGCCATCCGCTCCGGGGTGCAAGAGACCCAGTACTTC. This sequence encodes CAIRSGVQETQYF.

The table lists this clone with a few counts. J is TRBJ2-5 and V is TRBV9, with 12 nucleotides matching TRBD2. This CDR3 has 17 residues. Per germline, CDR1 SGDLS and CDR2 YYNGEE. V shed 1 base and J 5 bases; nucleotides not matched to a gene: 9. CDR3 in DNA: TGTGCCAGCAGCGTAAGGGCCACTAGCGGGGGGTCGGAGACCCAGTACTTC. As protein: CASSVRATSGGSETQYF.

The CDR3 nucleotides read TGTGCCAGCAGCTTAGAACAGTGGGTGAGGGGCTACACCTTC. It encodes CASSLEQWVRGYTF. V gene TRBV7-2 combines with J gene TRBJ1-2, with unresolved D. The ends were cut back, 1 base at V and 8 bases at J, with 14 bases in the middle. The germline V gene encodes CDR1 SGHTA and CDR2 FQGNSA. There are 14 residues in the CDR3. Full variable domain (remainder filled in from reference TRBV7-2 and TRBJ1-2): GAGVSQSPSNKVTEKGKDVELRCDPISGHTALYWYRQSLGQGLEFLIYFQGNSAPDKSGLPSDRFSAERTGGSVSTLTIQRTQQEDSAVYLCASSLEQWVRGYTFGSGTRLTVV.